The 23 T cell receptor beta chains reported below all come from one sample, sequenced in a study of PD-L1 blockade in urothelial cancer. Using immunoSEQ multiplex PCR, the repertoire was profiled, and TCRdb retains in-frame clones only, with some absent. The table lists about 80,000 clones, around four fifths of them singletons. Time point specified: pretreatment peripheral blood. Sequenced material: PBMCs, taken around atezolizumab (anti-PD-L1) treatment. These receptors were collected from a man aged 35-49 years with urothelial cancer.

This chain joins TRBV7-8 and TRBJ2-3; a possible D gene is TRBD2 (6 bases). V was clipped by 5 bases and J by 2 bases, with 11 bases between them. Germline loops: CDR1 SGHVS, CDR2 FQNEAQ. The CDR3 runs 14 residues. DNA for the CDR3: TGTGCCAGCAGCAAAAGGGACTTCACAGATACGCAGTATTTT. Translation: CASSKRDFTDTQYF.

V and J are TRBV25-1 and TRBJ1-1, with a weak D call TRBD1 (6 bases). CDR1 MGHDK and CDR2 SYGVNS come from the germline V gene. The V end was cut by 4 bases, the J end by 6 bases, with 18 bases between. The CDR3 is 15 residues long. The CDR3 nucleotides are TGTGCCAGCAGTGCGGGACGCCTAAACAGGGCTGAAGCTTTCTTT. This translates into CASSAGRLNRAEAFF.

The chain carries TRBV6-6 and TRBJ2-7; D gene unclear. V was clipped by 5 bases and J by 1 base, with 6 bases between them. There are 12 residues in the CDR3. Per the germline V gene, CDR1 is MNHNY and CDR2 is SVGAGI (reference sequence). CDR3 residues: CASSPISYEQYF. CDR3 bases: TGTGCCAGCAGTCCAATTTCCTACGAGCAGTACTTC.

The chain couples TRBV9 to TRBJ2-3, with D uncertain. Trimming took 4 bases from V and 6 from J, leaving 9 bases between them. Germline V gives CDR1 SGDLS, CDR2 YYNGEE. CDR3 length: 12 amino acids. The CDR3 loop reads CASSPQLDTQYF. The CDR3 nucleotides read TGTGCCAGCAGCCCGCAGTTGGATACGCAGTATTTT.

The chain has TRBV13 and TRBJ2-1, with 8 bases fitting TRBD2. The germline V gene encodes CDR1 PRHDT and CDR2 FYEKMQ (reference sequence). The CDR3 is 16 amino acids. The V and J ends lost 2 bases and 5 bases, in that order; junction bases with no gene match: 8. The CDR3 loop is CASSLRLAGNNNEQFF. The CDR3 coding sequence is TGTGCCAGCAGCTTAAGGCTAGCGGGTAATAACAATGAGCAGTTCTTC.

This clone has a single count. The chain is built from TRBV19 and TRBJ2-3; 7 positions match TRBD2. The J segment lost 0 bases and the V segment lost 7 bases, leaving 4 bases of the junction unmatched. The CDR3 runs 14 residues. Germline CDR1 LNHDA, CDR2 SQIVND (reference sequence). CDR3 in DNA: TGTGCCAGTATCGATAGCGGGAGCACAGATACGCAGTATTTT. This codes for CASIDSGSTDTQYF.

This clone has a single count. V gene TRBV9 combines with J gene TRBJ2-2; 14 bases line up with TRBD2. Per the germline V gene, CDR1 is SGDLS and CDR2 is YYNGEE. This CDR3 comprises 16 residues. V trimming: 3 bases; J trimming: 6 bases; junction bases outside the gene matches: 4. The CDR3 coding sequence is TGTGCCAGCAGCGCGGGACTAGCGGGAGCGGCCGGGGAGCTGTTTTTT. This sequence encodes CASSAGLAGAAGELFF. Together with reference TRBV9 and TRBJ2-2, the CDR3 gives the full variable domain: DSGVTQTPKHLITATGQRVTLRCSPRSGDLSVYWYQQSLDQGLQFLIQYYNGEERAKGNILERFSAQQFPDLHSELNLSSLELGDSALYFCASSAGLAGAAGELFFGEGSRLTVL.

This clone was found once. V is TRBV7-3 and J is TRBJ2-6; D not certain. Germline V gene lookup returns CDR1 SGHTA and CDR2 FQGTGA. This CDR3 has 15 residues. V dropped 5 bases and J dropped 0 bases, with 8 bases sitting between them. CDR3 coding DNA: TGTGCCAGCAGCCCCAGGCCCTCTGGGGCCAACGTCCTGACTTTC. Its protein product is CASSPRPSGANVLTF. Filled out from reference TRBV7-3 and TRBJ2-6, the complete variable domain reads GAGVSQTPSNKVTEKGKYVELRCDPISGHTALYWYRQSLGQGPEFLIYFQGTGAADDSGLPNDRFFAVRPEGSVSTLKIQRTERGDSAVYLCASSPRPSGANVLTFGAGSRLTVL.

This chain links TRBV19 with TRBJ2-1; tentatively, D is TRBD1 (6 bases). The V end was cut by 4 bases, the J end by 3 bases, with 19 bases between. Germline lookup yields CDR1 LNHDA and CDR2 SQIVND (reference sequence). The CDR3 is made up of 17 amino acids. The CDR3 coding sequence is TGTGCCAGTAGTACACTGACCGGGACACAAAACTACAATGAGCAGTTCTTC. It translates to CASSTLTGTQNYNEQFF. The complete variable domain, with remaining parts taken from reference TRBV19 and TRBJ2-1, reads DGGITQSPKYLFRKEGQNVTLSCEQNLNHDAMYWYRQDPGQGLRLIYYSQIVNDFQKGDIAEGYSVSREKKESFPLTVTSAQKNPTAFYLCASSTLTGTQNYNEQFFGPGTRLTVL.

The rearrangement links TRBV30 to TRBJ2-5; D is perhaps TRBD2 (6 bases). Trimming pared 0 bases from V and 5 bases from J, leaving 16 bases between. The CDR3 totals 15 residues. Per the germline V gene, CDR1 is GTSNPN and CDR2 is SVGIG (reference sequence). The CDR3 loop is CAWSVPGRGKETQYF. The CDR3 DNA is TGTGCCTGGAGTGTACCAGGACGCGGGAAGGAGACCCAGTACTTC. Full variable domain (missing parts from reference TRBV30 and TRBJ2-5): SQTIHQWPATLVQPVGSPLSLECTVEGTSNPNLYWYRQAAGRGLQLLFYSVGIGQISSEVPQNLSASRPQDRQFILSSKKLLLSDSGFYLCAWSVPGRGKETQYFGPGTRLLVL.

The rearrangement links TRBV25-1 to TRBJ1-2; D uncertain. The CDR3 spans 14 residues. CDR1 MGHDK and CDR2 SYGVNS come from the germline V gene. Deletions cut 0 bases from V and 4 bases from J, with 9 bases between. CDR3 residues: CASSEYELFYGYTF. The CDR3 DNA is TGTGCCAGCAGTGAATATGAGCTGTTCTATGGCTACACCTTC.

This sequence joins TRBV7-2 and TRBJ2-7, with D tentatively TRBD1 (5 bases). The germline V gene encodes CDR1 SGHTA and CDR2 FQGNSA. Trimming pared 5 bases from V and 3 bases from J, leaving 14 bases between. The CDR3 contains 14 residues. CDR3 protein: CASSARQLYYEQYF. In DNA, the CDR3 is TGTGCCAGCAGCGCCCGACAGCTTTACTACGAGCAGTACTTC.

This clone was counted a few times. The DNA for the CDR3 is TGTGCCAGCAGCCAGGTCGGGACAGAGCAGTACTTC. This gives the protein CASSQVGTEQYF. The chain recombines TRBV5-4 with TRBJ2-7, with D possibly matching TRBD1 (6 bases). Germline CDR1 SGHNT, CDR2 YYREEE (reference sequence). With 4 bases removed from V and 7 bases from J, the gap between germline ends came to 12 bases. The CDR3 has 12 residues. Full variable domain (outside the CDR3, taken from reference TRBV5-4 and TRBJ2-7): ETGVTQSPTHLIKTRGQQVTLRCSSQSGHNTVSWYQQALGQGPQFIFQYYREEENGRGNFPPRFSGLQFPNYSSELNVNALELDDSALYLCASSQVGTEQYFGPGTRLTVT.

The rearrangement uses TRBV6-5 and TRBJ2-7, with D hard to call. This CDR3 is built from 13 residues. V lost 0 bases and J 9 bases, leaving 12 bases between the germline ends. Germline CDR1 MNHEY, CDR2 SVGAGI. The CDR3 protein is CASSYSVSEMQYF. CDR3 coding DNA: TGTGCCAGCAGTTACTCAGTCAGTGAAATGCAGTACTTC.

This sequence joins TRBV5-4 and TRBJ1-2; tentatively, D is TRBD1 (5 bases). Looked up from germline, CDR1 is SGHNT and CDR2 is YYREEE (reference sequence). The CDR3 contains 14 residues. Trimming stripped 5 bases from V and 6 bases from J, with 17 bases between. Here the CDR3 DNA reads TGTGCCAGCAGGTCGTTACTTTGGGGGGATGGCTACACCTTC. It codes for CASRSLLWGDGYTF.

V and J are TRBV5-1 and TRBJ2-5; D not certain. The CDR3 loop spans 15 amino acids. The V and J ends lost 3 bases and 0 bases respectively, with 12 bases between them. Germline CDR1 and CDR2: SGHRS and YFSETQ. The CDR3 loop is CASSSLGSYQETQYF. The CDR3 DNA follows: TGCGCCAGCAGCTCCTTGGGCAGCTACCAAGAGACCCAGTACTTC.

V gene TRBV30 combines with J gene TRBJ2-7, with 12 bases matching TRBD2. The germline CDR1 and CDR2 sequences are GTSNPN and SVGIG (reference sequence). This CDR3 comprises 15 residues. V shed 0 bases and J 7 bases; nucleotides not matched to a gene: 7. The CDR3: CAWSVLTSGRFEQYF. The CDR3 DNA is TGTGCCTGGAGTGTACTTACTAGCGGGAGGTTTGAGCAGTACTTC.

The gene calls are TRBV18 and TRBJ2-4, with TRBD1 matching over 9 bases. With 2 bases clipped from V and 8 bases from J, the junction kept 4 bases outside the gene matches. The germline CDR1 and CDR2 sequences are KGHSH and LQKENI. This CDR3 region has 14 residues. CDR3 loop: CASSPGTGRDIQYF. Here the CDR3 DNA reads TGTGCCAGCTCACCAGGGACAGGGAGGGACATTCAGTACTTC.

The chain employs TRBV5-5 and TRBJ1-3; 9 bases are shared with TRBD1. J was trimmed by 0 bases and V by 1 base; bases with no gene match: 5. Per the germline V gene, CDR1 is SGHKS and CDR2 is YYEKEE (reference sequence). CDR3 length: 17 amino acids. The CDR3 reads CASSLNRGLSSGNTIYF. The CDR3 DNA is TGTGCCAGCAGCTTGAACAGGGGGCTTTCCTCTGGAAACACCATATATTTT. The full variable domain, completed using reference TRBV5-5 and TRBJ1-3, is DAGVTQSPTHLIKTRGQQVTLRCSPISGHKSVSWYQQVLGQGPQFIFQYYEKEERGRGNFPDRFSARQFPNYSSELNVNALLLGDSALYLCASSLNRGLSSGNTIYFGEGSWLTVV.

The chain links TRBV10-3 to TRBJ1-2; D gene uncertain. Germline lookup yields CDR1 ENHRY and CDR2 SYGVKD. The CDR3 totals 13 residues. V gave up 4 bases and J gave up 0 bases, with 6 bases separating them. In nucleotides, the CDR3 is TGTGCCATCAGTGTTACAGCTAACTATGGCTACACCTTC. Protein sequence: CAISVTANYGYTF.

The CDR3 DNA sequence: TGTGCCTGGAAGGCCAGTTATCGGGGAGGCTACACCTTC. This sequence encodes CAWKASYRGGYTF. The rearrangement joins TRBV30 to TRBJ1-2, with D uncertain. Germline-derived CDR1 and CDR2 are GTSNPN and SVGIG (reference sequence). CDR3 length equals 13 residues. V was pared by 4 bases and J by 8 bases, with 17 bases between.

The DNA of the CDR3 is TGTGCCAGCAGCCGGGGAGGCAGTGTCTCCTACGAGCAGTACTTC. The encoded protein is CASSRGGSVSYEQYF. This chain joins TRBV14 and TRBJ2-7; possibly TRBD2 for D (6 bases). The germline gives CDR1 SGHDN, CDR2 FVKESK. V was cut by 4 bases and J by 0 bases, with 13 bases left in between. The CDR3 is 15 residues long.

J is TRBJ2-7 and V is TRBV4-2, with 12 bases fitting TRBD2. With 4 bases clipped from V and 4 bases from J, the junction kept 8 bases outside the gene matches. This CDR3 region has 16 residues. Germline V gene lookup returns CDR1 LGHNA and CDR2 YNFKEQ. In nucleotides, the CDR3 is TGTGCCAGCAGCCCTTCTAGCGGGAGGGTTTTTTACGAGCAGTACTTC. Amino acid sequence: CASSPSSGRVFYEQYF.